Included here is one T cell receptor beta chain sequence, with context. Its antigen is not identified. Second doses at about 4 or about 12 weeks were pooled. The source of the sample is a study of T cell responses to AZD1222 COVID-19 vaccine. Study-level results: Reportedly, nearly half of unique spike TCRs recognized epitopes outside B.1.351/B.1.1.7 mutations. Recipients of AZD1222 seropositive at baseline numbered only 6 or 7.

Measured with immunoSEQ multiplex PCR; TCRdb has only the in-frame clones, and not every one. The table has roughly 150,000 clones, about 90% seen once. V gave up 1 base and J gave up 5 bases; unmatched junction bases: 3. This CDR3 is built from 14 residues. Germline CDR1 and CDR2: MNHNS and SASEGT. Here the sequenced sample was peripheral blood, taken 28 days after the second AZD1222 dose. The chain combines TRBV6-1 with TRBJ2-7; 9 nucleotides align to TRBD1. The sequence derives from an adult who received the AZD1222 COVID-19 vaccine. The CDR3 sequence is CASSEDRGLNEQYF. The CDR3 bases are TGTGCCAGCAGTGAAGACAGGGGGCTCAACGAGCAGTACTTC.